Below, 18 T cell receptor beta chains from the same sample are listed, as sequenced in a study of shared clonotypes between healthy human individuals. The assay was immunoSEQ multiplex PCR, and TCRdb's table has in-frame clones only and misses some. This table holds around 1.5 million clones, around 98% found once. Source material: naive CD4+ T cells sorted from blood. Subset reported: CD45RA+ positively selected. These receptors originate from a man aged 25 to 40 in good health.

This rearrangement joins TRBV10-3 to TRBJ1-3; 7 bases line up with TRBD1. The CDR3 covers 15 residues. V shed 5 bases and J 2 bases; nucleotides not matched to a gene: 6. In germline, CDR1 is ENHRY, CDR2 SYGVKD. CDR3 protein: CAISKPTGTGNTIYF. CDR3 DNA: TGTGCCATCAGTAAGCCGACAGGGACTGGAAACACCATATATTTT.

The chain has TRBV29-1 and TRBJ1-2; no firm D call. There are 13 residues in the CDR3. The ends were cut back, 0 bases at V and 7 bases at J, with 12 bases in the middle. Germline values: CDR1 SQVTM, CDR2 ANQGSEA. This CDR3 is CSVEDRARVGYTF. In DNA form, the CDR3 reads TGCAGCGTTGAAGATAGGGCCCGGGTTGGCTACACCTTC.

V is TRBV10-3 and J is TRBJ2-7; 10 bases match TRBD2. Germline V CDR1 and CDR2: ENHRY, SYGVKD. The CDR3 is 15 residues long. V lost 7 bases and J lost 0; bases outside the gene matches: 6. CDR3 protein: CAITGGLADSYEQYF. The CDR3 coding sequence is TGTGCCATCACCGGAGGACTAGCGGACTCCTACGAGCAGTACTTC.

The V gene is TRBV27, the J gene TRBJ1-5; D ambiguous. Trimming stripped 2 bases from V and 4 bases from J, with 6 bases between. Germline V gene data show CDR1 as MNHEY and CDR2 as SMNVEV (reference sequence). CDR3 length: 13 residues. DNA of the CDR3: TGTGCCAGCAGTTTAGTTCCGAATCAGCCCCAGCATTTT. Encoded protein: CASSLVPNQPQHF.

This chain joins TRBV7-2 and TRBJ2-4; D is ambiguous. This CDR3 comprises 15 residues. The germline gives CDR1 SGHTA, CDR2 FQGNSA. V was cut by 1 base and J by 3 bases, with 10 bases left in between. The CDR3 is CASSLVGQNKNIQYF. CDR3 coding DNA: TGTGCCAGCAGCTTAGTGGGTCAGAACAAAAACATTCAGTACTTC. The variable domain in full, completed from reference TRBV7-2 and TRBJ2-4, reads GAGVSQSPSNKVTEKGKDVELRCDPISGHTALYWYRQSLGQGLEFLIYFQGNSAPDKSGLPSDRFSAERTGGSVSTLTIQRTQQEDSAVYLCASSLVGQNKNIQYFGAGTRLSVL.

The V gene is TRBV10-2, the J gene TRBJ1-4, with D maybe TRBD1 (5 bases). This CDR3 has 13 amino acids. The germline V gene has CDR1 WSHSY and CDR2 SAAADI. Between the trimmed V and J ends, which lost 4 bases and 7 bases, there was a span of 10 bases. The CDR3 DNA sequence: TGCGCCAGCAGTGGTCCGGGGCGTGAAAAACTGTTTTTT. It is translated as CASSGPGREKLFF.

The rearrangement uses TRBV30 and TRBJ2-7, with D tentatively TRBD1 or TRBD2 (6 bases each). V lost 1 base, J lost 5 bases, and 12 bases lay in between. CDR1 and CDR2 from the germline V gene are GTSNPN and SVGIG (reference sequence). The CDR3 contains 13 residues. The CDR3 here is CAWSGRGGNEQYF. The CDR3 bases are TGTGCCTGGAGTGGCAGGGGCGGGAACGAGCAGTACTTC.

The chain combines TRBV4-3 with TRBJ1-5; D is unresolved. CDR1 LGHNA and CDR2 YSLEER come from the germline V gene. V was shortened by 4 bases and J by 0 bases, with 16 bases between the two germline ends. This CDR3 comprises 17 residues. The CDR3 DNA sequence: TGCGCCAGCAGCCCGCAGAGGTCACCCTTTAGCAATCAGCCCCAGCATTTT. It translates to CASSPQRSPFSNQPQHF.

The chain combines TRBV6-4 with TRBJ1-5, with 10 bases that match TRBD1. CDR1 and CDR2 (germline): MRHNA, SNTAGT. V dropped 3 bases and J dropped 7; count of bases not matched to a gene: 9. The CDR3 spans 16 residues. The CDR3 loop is CASSEGRQGARQPQHF. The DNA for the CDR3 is TGTGCCAGCAGTGAGGGCCGACAGGGGGCACGGCAGCCCCAGCATTTT.

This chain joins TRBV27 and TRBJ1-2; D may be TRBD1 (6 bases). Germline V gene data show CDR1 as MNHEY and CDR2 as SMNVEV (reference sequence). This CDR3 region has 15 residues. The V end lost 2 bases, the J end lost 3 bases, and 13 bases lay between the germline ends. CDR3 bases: TGTGCCAGCAGTTTAGGAGCGGGGGCTTACTATGGCTACACCTTC. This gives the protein CASSLGAGAYYGYTF.

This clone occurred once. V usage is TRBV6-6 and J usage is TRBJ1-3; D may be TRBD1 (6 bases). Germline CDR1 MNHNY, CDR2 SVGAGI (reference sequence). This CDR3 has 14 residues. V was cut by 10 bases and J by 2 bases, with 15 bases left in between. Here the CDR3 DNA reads TGTGCCACCAACCGGGGGGCTACTGGAAACACCATATATTTT. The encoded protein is CATNRGATGNTIYF.

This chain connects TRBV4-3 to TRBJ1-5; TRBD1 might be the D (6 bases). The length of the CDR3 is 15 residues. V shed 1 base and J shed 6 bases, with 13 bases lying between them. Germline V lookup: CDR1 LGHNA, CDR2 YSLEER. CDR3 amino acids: CASSQVTGSGQPQHF. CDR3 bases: TGCGCCAGCAGCCAAGTCACAGGGTCGGGTCAGCCCCAGCATTTT.

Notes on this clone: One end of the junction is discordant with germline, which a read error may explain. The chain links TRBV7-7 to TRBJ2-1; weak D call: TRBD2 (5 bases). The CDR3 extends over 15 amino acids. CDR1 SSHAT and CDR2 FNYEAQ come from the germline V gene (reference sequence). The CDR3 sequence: CASSLEGSSYNEQFF. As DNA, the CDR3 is TGTGCTAGCAGCTTAGAGGGAAGCTCCTACAATGAGCAGTTCTTC. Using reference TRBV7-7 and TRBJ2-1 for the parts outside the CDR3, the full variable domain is GAGVSQSPRYKVTKRGQDVTLRCDPISSHATLYWYQQALGQGPEFLTYFNYEAQPDKSGLPSDRFSAERPEGSISTLTIQRTEQRDSAMYRCASSLEGSSYNEQFFGPGTRLTVL.

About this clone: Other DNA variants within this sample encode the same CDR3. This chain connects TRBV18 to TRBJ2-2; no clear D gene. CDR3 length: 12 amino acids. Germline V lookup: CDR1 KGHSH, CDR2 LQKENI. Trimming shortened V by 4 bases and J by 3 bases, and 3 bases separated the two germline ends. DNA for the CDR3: TGTGCCAGCTCACTCGACACCGGGGAGCTGTTTTTT. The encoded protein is CASSLDTGELFF.

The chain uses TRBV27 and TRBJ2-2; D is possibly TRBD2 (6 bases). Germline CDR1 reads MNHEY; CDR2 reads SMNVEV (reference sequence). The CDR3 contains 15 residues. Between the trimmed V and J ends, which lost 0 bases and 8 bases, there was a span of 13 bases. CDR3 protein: CASSLSGGVRGELFF. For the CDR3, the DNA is TGTGCCAGCAGTTTATCGGGCGGGGTGAGGGGGGAGCTGTTTTTT.

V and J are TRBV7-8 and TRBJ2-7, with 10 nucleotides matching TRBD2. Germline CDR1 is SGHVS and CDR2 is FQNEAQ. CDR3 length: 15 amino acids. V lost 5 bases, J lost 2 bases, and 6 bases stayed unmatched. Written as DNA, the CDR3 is TGTGCCAGCAGCCTTGCAGCGGGAGGGCCCTACGAGCAGTACTTC. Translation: CASSLAAGGPYEQYF.

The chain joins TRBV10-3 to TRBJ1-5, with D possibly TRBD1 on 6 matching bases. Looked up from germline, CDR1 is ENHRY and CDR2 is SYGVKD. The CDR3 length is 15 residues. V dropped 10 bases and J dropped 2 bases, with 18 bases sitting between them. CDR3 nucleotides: TGTGCCACCCGGGACACACGGGGTGGCAATCAGCCCCAGCATTTT. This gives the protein CATRDTRGGNQPQHF.

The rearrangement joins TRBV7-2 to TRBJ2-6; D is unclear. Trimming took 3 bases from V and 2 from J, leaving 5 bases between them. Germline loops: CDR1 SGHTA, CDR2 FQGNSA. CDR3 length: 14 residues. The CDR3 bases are TGTGCCAGCAGCTTTGGGGCTGGGGCCAACGTCCTGACTTTC. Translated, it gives CASSFGAGANVLTF. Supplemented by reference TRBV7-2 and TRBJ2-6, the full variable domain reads GAGVSQSPSNKVTEKGKDVELRCDPISGHTALYWYRQSLGQGLEFLIYFQGNSAPDKSGLPSDRFSAERTGGSVSTLTIQRTQQEDSAVYLCASSFGAGANVLTFGAGSRLTVL.